Described below is a single TCR beta chain sequence and its context. The sample comes from a study of somatic mutations in cytotoxic T cells in rheumatoid arthritis. Study as a whole: It was right after diagnosis, before any treatment, that patient blood (around 32 ml EDTA) was drawn. Selected populations of V beta antibody-stained T cells underwent flow sorting at nearly 100% purity; these encompassed V beta1+ cells subjected to TCRB sequencing.

The germline CDR1 and CDR2 sequences are KGHSH and LQKENI. The CDR3 runs 13 residues. V was clipped by 3 bases and J by 5 bases; unmatched bases: 1. In the original analysis: Rarely did patient CD8+ clones above 1% match published virus-specific TCRB sequences. Profiling relied on immunoSEQ multiplex PCR, and the TCRdb table lists in-frame clones only, not all of them. V and J calls and clone size are copied from that table; D and trimming were computed from the DNA. Of around 20,000 clones listed, 55% to 80% are singletons. Flow cytometry served to check the purity of CD4+ and CD8+ cells, which were isolated by positive magnetic bead selection.

The rearrangement uses TRBV18 and TRBJ1-1; 9 bases fit TRBD1. The receptor comes from an adult with rheumatoid arthritis. The sequenced material came from CD8+ T cells sorted from blood. CDR3 in DNA: TGTGCCAGCTCACCCGGGACAGGGACTGAAGCTTTCTTT. Translating it yields CASSPGTGTEAFF.